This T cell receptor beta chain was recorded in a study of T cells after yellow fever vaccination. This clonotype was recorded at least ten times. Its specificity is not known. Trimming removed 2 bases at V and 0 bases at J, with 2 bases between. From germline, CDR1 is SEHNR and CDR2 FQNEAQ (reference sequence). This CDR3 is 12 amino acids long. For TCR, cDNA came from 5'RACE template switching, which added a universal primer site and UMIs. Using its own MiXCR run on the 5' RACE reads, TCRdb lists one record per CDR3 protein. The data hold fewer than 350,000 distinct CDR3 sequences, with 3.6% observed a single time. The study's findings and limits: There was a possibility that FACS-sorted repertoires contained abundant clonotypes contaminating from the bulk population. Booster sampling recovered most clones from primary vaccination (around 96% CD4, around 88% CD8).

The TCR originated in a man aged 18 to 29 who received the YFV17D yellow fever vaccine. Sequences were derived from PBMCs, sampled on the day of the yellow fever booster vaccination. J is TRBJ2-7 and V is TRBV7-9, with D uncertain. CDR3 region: CASSLYSYEQYF. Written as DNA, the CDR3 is TGTGCCAGCAGCTTATACTCCTACGAGCAGTACTTC.